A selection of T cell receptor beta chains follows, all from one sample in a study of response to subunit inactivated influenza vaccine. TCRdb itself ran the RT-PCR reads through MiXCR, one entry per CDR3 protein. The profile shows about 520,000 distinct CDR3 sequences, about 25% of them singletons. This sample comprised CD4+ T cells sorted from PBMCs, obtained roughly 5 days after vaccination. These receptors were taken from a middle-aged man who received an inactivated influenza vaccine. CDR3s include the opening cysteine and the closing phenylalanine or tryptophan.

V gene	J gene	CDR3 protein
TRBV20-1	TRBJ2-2	CSAGGVRAGELFF
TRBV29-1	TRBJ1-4	CSAGGRDGKLFF
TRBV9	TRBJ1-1	CASSVVRETEAFF
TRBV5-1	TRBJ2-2	CASSLDLQGNTGELFF
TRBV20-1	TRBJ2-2	CSAKTETTGELFF
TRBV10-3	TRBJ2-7	CAIRPDGYEQYF
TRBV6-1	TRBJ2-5	CASSRPGPGAQYF
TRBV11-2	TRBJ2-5	CASSSGGTSGYQETQYF
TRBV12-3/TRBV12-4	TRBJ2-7	CASRSRRRYEQYF
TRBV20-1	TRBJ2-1	CSAIQGARYNEQFF
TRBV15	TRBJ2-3	CATSRPLTGGILADTQYF